This paragraph covers one T cell receptor (beta chain) sequence. This sample was taken from a study of blood T cell repertoires in COVID-19. Cohort placement rested on clinical history that participants reported themselves. V shed 6 bases and J shed 8 bases, with 14 bases lying between them. CDR3 length: 13 residues. Germline CDR1 reads MRHNA; CDR2 reads SNTAGT. The assay was immunoSEQ multiplex PCR, and TCRdb's table has in-frame clones only and misses some. The sample has around 400,000 clones, roughly 80% seen once; the top ten hold 5% to 5.5%. The chain uses TRBV6-4 and TRBJ2-1; weak D call: TRBD1 (7 bases). This sequence was found in a woman aged 50 to 60 who had recovered from COVID-19. Sequenced material: PBMCs or T cells enriched from blood (not recorded which). The CDR3 DNA reads TGTGCCAGCAGCAGGGGGGAAAATCATGAGCAGTTCTTC. This sequence encodes CASSRGENHEQFF.